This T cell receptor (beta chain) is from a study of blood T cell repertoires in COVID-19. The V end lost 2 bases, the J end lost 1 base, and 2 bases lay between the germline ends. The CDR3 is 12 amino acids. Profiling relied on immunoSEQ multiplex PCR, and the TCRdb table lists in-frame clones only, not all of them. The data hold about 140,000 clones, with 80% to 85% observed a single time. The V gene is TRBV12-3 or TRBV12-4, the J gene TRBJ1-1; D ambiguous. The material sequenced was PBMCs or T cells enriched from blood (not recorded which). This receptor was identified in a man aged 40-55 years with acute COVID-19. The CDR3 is CASSLQNTEAFF. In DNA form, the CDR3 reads TGTGCCAGCAGTTTACAGAACACTGAAGCTTTCTTT.